This entry lists 6 T cell receptor beta chains sequenced from one sample in a study of cytomegalovirus exposure and HLA in healthy donors. This PCR relied on a set of 60 Vbeta primers and 13 Jbeta primers. Profiling relied on immunoSEQ multiplex PCR, and the TCRdb table lists in-frame clones only, not all of them. Of about 200,000 clones in the sample, about two thirds were seen once. Sequenced input: PBMCs. The receptors originated from a middle-aged man in good health and CMV-seropositive.

This clone has just one count. CDR3 protein: CASHRMGSIKQETQYF. The DNA for the CDR3 is TGTGCCAGCCACCGGATGGGCAGCATAAAACAAGAGACCCAGTACTTC. The chain carries TRBV2 and TRBJ2-5, with unresolved D. With 8 bases removed from V and 2 bases from J, the gap between germline ends came to 21 bases. The CDR3 contains 16 residues. CDR1 is SNHLY, CDR2 FYNNEI, per germline.

The V gene is TRBV29-1, the J gene TRBJ2-1; maybe TRBD2 (6 bases). V was trimmed by 5 bases and J by 0 bases, leaving 17 bases between them. This CDR3 comprises 16 residues. Germline CDR1 is SQVTM and CDR2 is ANQGSEA. The CDR3 sequence: CSVPGGSTGSYNEQFF. The CDR3 nucleotides read TGCAGCGTTCCTGGGGGGAGTACAGGCTCCTACAATGAGCAGTTCTTC.

This clone was found a few times. V gene TRBV28 combines with J gene TRBJ1-6; 7 bases line up with TRBD1. With 3 bases clipped from V and 8 bases from J, the junction kept 19 bases outside the gene matches. The CDR3 totals 19 residues. In germline, CDR1 is MDHEN, CDR2 SYDVKM. CDR3 amino acids: CASSLPLWDRDVLDSPLHF. DNA of the CDR3: TGTGCCAGCAGTTTGCCTCTTTGGGACAGAGACGTCTTGGATTCACCCCTCCACTTT.

The rearrangement links TRBV9 to TRBJ2-2, with 8 bases fitting TRBD1. Trimming took 5 bases from V and 4 from J; bases not matched to a gene: 7. The CDR3 spans 15 residues. Germline assignment: CDR1 SGDLS and CDR2 YYNGEE. The CDR3 DNA follows: TGTGCCAGCAGTGCCAGGGGGCTGGGCACCGGGGAGCTGTTTTTT. Translated: CASSARGLGTGELFF.

The V and J genes are TRBV6-1 and TRBJ1-3; unclear D gene. This CDR3 region has 13 residues. Germline CDR1 and CDR2: MNHNS and SASEGT. With 1 base removed from V and 9 bases from J, the gap between germline ends came to 10 bases. The CDR3 region has the DNA TGTGCCAGCAGTGAAGGATATTGGGCCACCATATATTTT. This gives the protein CASSEGYWATIYF.

This chain joins TRBV6-1 and TRBJ2-3; D gene ambiguous. Per germline, CDR1 MNHNS and CDR2 SASEGT. Trimming shortened V by 2 bases and J by 0 bases, and 9 bases separated the two germline ends. CDR3 length: 15 residues. The CDR3 bases are TGTGCCAGCAGTGAATGGGCCCCTAGCACAGATACGCAGTATTTT. Its protein is CASSEWAPSTDTQYF.